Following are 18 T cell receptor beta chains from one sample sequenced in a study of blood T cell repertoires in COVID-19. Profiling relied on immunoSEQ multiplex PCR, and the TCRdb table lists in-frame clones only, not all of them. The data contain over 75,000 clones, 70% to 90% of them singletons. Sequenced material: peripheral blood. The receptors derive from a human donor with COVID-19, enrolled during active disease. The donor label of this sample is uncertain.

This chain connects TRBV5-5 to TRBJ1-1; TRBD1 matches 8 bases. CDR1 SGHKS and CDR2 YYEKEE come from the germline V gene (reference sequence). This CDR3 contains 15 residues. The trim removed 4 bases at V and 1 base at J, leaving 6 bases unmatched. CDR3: CASSPVTGGNTEAFF. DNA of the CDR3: TGTGCCAGCAGCCCGGTAACAGGGGGGAACACTGAAGCTTTCTTT.

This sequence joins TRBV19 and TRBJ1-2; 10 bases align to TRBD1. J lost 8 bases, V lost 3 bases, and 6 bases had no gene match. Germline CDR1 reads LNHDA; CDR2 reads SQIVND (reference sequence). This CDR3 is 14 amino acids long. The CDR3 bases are TGTGCCAGTAGTATCCCCGGGACAGGGGTCGGCTACACCTTC. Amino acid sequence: CASSIPGTGVGYTF.

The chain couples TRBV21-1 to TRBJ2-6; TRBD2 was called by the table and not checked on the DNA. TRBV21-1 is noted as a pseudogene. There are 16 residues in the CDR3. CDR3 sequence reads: CASSRKTGSGANVLTF. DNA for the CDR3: TGTGCCAGCAGCAGGAAGACGGGCTCTGGGGCCAACGTCCTGACTTTC.

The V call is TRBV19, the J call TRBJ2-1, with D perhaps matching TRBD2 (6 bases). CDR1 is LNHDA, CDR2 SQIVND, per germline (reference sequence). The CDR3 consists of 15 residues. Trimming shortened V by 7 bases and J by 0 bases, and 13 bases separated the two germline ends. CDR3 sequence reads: CASKRASDSYNEQFF. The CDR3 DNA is TGTGCCAGTAAGAGGGCTAGCGACTCCTACAATGAGCAGTTCTTC.

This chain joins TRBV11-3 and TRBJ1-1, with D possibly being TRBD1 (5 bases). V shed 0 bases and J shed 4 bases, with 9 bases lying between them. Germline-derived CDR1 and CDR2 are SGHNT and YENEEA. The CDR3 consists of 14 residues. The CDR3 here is CASSLERGITEAFF. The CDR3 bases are TGTGCCAGCAGCTTAGAAAGGGGAATCACTGAAGCTTTCTTT.

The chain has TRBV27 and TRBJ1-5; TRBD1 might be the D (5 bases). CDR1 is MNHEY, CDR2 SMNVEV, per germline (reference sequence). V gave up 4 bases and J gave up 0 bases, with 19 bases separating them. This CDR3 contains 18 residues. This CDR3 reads CASSSRAGLGSSNQPQHF. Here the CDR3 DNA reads TGTGCCAGCAGTTCTAGGGCGGGGCTCGGAAGTAGCAATCAGCCCCAGCATTTT.

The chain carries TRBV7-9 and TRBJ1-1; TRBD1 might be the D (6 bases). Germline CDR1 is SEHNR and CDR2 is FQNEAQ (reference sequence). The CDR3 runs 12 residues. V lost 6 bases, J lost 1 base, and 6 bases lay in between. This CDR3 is CASRGQNTEAFF. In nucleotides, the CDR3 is TGTGCCAGCAGGGGACAGAACACTGAAGCTTTCTTT.

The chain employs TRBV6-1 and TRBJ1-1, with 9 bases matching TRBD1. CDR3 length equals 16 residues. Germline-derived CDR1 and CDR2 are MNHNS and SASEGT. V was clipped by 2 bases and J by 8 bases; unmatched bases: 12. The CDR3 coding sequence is TGTGCCAGCAGTGAATGGCCCCGGGACAGGGTCCGCGAAGCTTTCTTT. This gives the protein CASSEWPRDRVREAFF.

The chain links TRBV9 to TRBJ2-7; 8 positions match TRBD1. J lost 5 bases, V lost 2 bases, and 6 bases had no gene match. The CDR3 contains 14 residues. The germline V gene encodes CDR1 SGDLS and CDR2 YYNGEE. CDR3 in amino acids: CASSVSGGFHEQYF. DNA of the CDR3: TGTGCCAGCAGCGTTTCAGGGGGCTTCCACGAGCAGTACTTC.

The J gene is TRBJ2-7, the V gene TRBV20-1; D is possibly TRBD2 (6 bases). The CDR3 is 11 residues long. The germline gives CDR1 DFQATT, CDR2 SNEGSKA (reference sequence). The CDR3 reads CSCGDGYEQYF. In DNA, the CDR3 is TGCAGCTGCGGGGACGGCTACGAGCAGTACTTC.

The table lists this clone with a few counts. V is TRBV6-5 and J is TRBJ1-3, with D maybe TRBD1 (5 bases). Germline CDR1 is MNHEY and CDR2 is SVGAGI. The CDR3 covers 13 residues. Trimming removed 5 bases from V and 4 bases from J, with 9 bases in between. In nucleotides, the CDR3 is TGTGCCAGCAGTCCAGGGTTCGGAAACACCATATATTTT. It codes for CASSPGFGNTIYF.

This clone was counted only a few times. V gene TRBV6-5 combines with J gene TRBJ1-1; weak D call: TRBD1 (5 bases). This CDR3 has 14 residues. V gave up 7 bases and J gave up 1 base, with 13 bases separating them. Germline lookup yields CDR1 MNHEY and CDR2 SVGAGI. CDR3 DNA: TGTGCCAGCATCCGAAAGGGGTGGAACACTGAAGCTTTCTTT. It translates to CASIRKGWNTEAFF.

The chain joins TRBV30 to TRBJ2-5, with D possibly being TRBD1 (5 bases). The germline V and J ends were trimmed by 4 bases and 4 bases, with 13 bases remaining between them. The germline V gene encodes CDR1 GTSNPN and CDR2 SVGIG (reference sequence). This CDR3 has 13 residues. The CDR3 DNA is TGTGCCTGGAATAGGGGTTACTCAGAGACCCAGTACTTC. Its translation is CAWNRGYSETQYF.

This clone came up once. The CDR3 protein is CASSQGDTEAFF. In nucleotides, the CDR3 is TGTGCCAGCTCACAGGGAGACACTGAAGCTTTCTTT. The rearrangement joins TRBV18 to TRBJ1-1; D gene unclear. This CDR3 has 12 amino acids. The germline CDR1 and CDR2 sequences are KGHSH and LQKENI. The V and J ends lost 4 bases and 3 bases respectively, with 6 bases between them.

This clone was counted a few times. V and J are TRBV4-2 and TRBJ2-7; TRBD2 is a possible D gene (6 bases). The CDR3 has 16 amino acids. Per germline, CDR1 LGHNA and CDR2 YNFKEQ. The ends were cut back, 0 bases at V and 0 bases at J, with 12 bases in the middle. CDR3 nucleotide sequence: TGTGCCAGCAGCCAAGATCGGGACTTGAGCTCCTACGAGCAGTACTTC. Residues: CASSQDRDLSSYEQYF.

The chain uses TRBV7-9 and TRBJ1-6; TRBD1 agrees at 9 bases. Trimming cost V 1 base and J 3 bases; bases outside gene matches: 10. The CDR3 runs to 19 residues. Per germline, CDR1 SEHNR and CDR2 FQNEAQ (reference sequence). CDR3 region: CASSLESRTGVYYNSPLHF. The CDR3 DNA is TGTGCCAGCAGCTTAGAGAGTAGGACAGGGGTTTACTATAATTCACCCCTCCACTTT.

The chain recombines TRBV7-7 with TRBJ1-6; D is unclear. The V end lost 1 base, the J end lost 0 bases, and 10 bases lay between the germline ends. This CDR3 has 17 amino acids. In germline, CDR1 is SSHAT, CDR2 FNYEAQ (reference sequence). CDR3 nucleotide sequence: TGTGCCAGCAGCTTAGGAAGAAAGAGCTCCTATAATTCACCCCTCCACTTT. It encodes CASSLGRKSSYNSPLHF.

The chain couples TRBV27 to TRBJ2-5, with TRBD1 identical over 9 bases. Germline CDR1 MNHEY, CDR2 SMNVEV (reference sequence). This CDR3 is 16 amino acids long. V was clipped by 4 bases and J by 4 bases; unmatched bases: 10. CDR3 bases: TGTGCCAGCAGTTACCTGGGACAGGGCCCCCCAGAGACCCAGTACTTC. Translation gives CASSYLGQGPPETQYF.